This T cell receptor beta chain was retrieved from a study of beta chain features in type 1 diabetes. Looking at the study overall: Patients shared similar age, gender and cell yields with healthy donors.

Expressed TCRB transcripts were sequenced, since all the RNA that had been isolated was reverse transcribed. Sequencing used immunoSEQ multiplex PCR; TCRdb keeps in-frame clones, though not all of them. The sample holds 230,000 or so clones, about a sixth seen once. This clone was seen more than once but under ten times. As yet, its antigen is unknown. Sort purity for all populations was recorded as exceeding 98%. Study observations and caveats: Highly expressing activated T cells could be over-counted with a cDNA template. PCR may have favored shorter templates equally in patients and controls. For Type 1 diabetes patients, all four CD4+ subsets carried TCRB CDR3s that were moderately but significantly shorter.

Germline V CDR1 and CDR2: LNHDA, SQIVND (reference sequence). The CDR3 runs 13 residues. V lost 3 bases and J lost 5, with 10 bases in between. The rearrangement links TRBV19 to TRBJ1-1; D is possibly TRBD1 (5 bases). The sequenced sample consisted of naive CD4+ T cells from blood. This receptor was taken from a man aged 30 to 39 with type 1 diabetes. The DNA for the CDR3 is TGTGCCAGTAGTATTGACAGAGGGACTGAAGCTTTCTTT. Encoded protein: CASSIDRGTEAFF.